The 24 T cell receptor beta chains given below trace back to one sample, sequenced in a study of T-cell memory formation after mild COVID-19. TCRdb re-called the 5' RACE reads with MiXCR, one entry per CDR3 protein. Among 470,000 or so distinct CDR3 sequences listed, about a sixth were seen once. The sequenced sample consisted of PBMCs or a T cell subset sorted from them (not recorded which). The receptors come from a man younger than 35 who had mild COVID-19 (a few samples of this study predate the infection). Cell type and time point are not known.

This clonotype was seen more than once but under ten times. This chain connects TRBV25-1 to TRBJ2-5; 10 nucleotides match TRBD1. CDR3 length equals 17 residues. Germline values: CDR1 MGHDK, CDR2 SYGVNS. The V gene end was trimmed by 4 bases and the J gene end by 2 bases; junction bases not matched to a gene: 10. The DNA for the CDR3 is TGTGCCAGCAGTGTCCAGGAGGGACAGGGGTGGCAAGAGACCCAGTACTTC. Translated: CASSVQEGQGWQETQYF.

This clonotype was detected only a few times. CDR3 sequence: CSAGSGPSAYEQYF. CDR3 in DNA: TGCAGTGCTGGTTCCGGGCCTTCCGCCTACGAGCAGTACTTC. The chain uses TRBV20-1 and TRBJ2-7; D not certain. The CDR3 totals 14 residues. V dropped 5 bases and J dropped 2 bases, with 16 bases sitting between them. The germline V gene encodes CDR1 DFQATT and CDR2 SNEGSKA (reference sequence).

This chain uses TRBV27 with TRBJ2-1; D not resolved. CDR3 length: 11 amino acids. V was cut by 8 bases and J by 9 bases, with 11 bases left in between. CDR1 MNHEY and CDR2 SMNVEV come from the germline V gene (reference sequence). CDR3 loop: CASGILSEQFF. The DNA of the CDR3 is TGTGCCAGCGGAATACTTAGTGAGCAGTTCTTC.

The chain employs TRBV20-1 and TRBJ1-1; 7 bases are a match to TRBD1. J lost 1 base, V lost 6 bases, and 2 bases had no gene match. This CDR3 is built from 12 residues. Germline V gives CDR1 DFQATT, CDR2 SNEGSKA (reference sequence). This chain's CDR3 is CSARDRNTEAFF. The CDR3, as DNA: TGCAGTGCAAGGGACAGGAACACTGAAGCTTTCTTT.

The chain links TRBV9 to TRBJ2-5; 7 bases match TRBD2. The CDR3 is 14 amino acids. V shed 5 bases, J shed 7 bases, and the junction held 11 bases outside the gene matches. From germline, CDR1 is SGDLS and CDR2 YYNGEE. The CDR3 DNA follows: TGTGCCAGCAGTTCCGGGGAAAGCGGGGTGACCCAGTACTTC. Protein sequence: CASSSGESGVTQYF.

This clonotype was observed a handful of times. V gene TRBV5-4 combines with J gene TRBJ2-2; D ambiguous. Trimming left V 1 base short and J 0 bases short, with 10 bases between. The CDR3 spans 16 residues. CDR1 is SGHNT and CDR2 is YYREEE in the germline V gene (reference sequence). In DNA form, the CDR3 reads TGTGCCAGCAGCTTGTCTTCATACGCGAACACCGGGGAGCTGTTTTTT. Amino acids: CASSLSSYANTGELFF.

V and J are TRBV7-3 and TRBJ2-3; TRBD2 aligns across 7 bases. Trimming took 3 bases from V and 2 from J; bases not matched to a gene: 11. The germline V gene encodes CDR1 SGHTA and CDR2 FQGTGA. This CDR3 comprises 17 residues. Written as DNA, the CDR3 is TGTGCCAGCAGCTTTGGGGTTTACAGCGGGACCACAGATACGCAGTATTTT. Protein: CASSFGVYSGTTDTQYF.

This sequence joins TRBV4-1 and TRBJ2-7; D possibly corresponds to TRBD1 (6 bases). The CDR3 totals 14 residues. Germline CDR1 is MGHRA and CDR2 is YSYEKL. V gave up 1 base and J gave up 5 bases, with 12 bases separating them. The CDR3, as DNA: TGCGCCAGCAGCCAAGCCGGCAGGGGCCACGAGCAGTACTTC. This sequence encodes CASSQAGRGHEQYF.

V and J are TRBV18 and TRBJ2-7; a possible D gene is TRBD2 (6 bases). The CDR3 consists of 16 residues. CDR1 and CDR2 from the germline V gene are KGHSH and LQKENI. The V gene lost 2 bases and the J gene lost 2 bases, with 16 bases spanning the gap. CDR3 coding DNA: TGTGCCAGCTCACCAGTCGGAGGGGCGCCTACCTACGAGCAGTACTTC. Its translation: CASSPVGGAPTYEQYF.

This clonotype was detected ten times or more. The chain combines TRBV28 with TRBJ2-1; 10 nucleotides agree with TRBD2. With V trimmed by 6 bases and J by 4 bases, 6 bases remained unmatched. The V gene's germline CDR1 is MDHEN and CDR2 SYDVKM. CDR3 length: 15 amino acids. The CDR3: CASRLLAGAYNEQFF. In DNA form, the CDR3 reads TGTGCCAGCAGACTGCTAGCGGGGGCTTACAATGAGCAGTTCTTC.

This clonotype has a single count. The V gene is TRBV6-6, the J gene TRBJ2-7; the D gene is possibly TRBD1 (5 bases). The CDR3 spans 15 residues. The germline V gene encodes CDR1 MNHNY and CDR2 SVGAGI (reference sequence). Here the CDR3 reads CASSTQGRDSYEKYV. DNA for the CDR3: TGTGCCAGCAGTACCCAGGGTAGAGACTCCTACGAGAAGTACGTC.

This clonotype has more than one count but fewer than ten. The rearrangement uses TRBV20-1 and TRBJ2-5, with 9 bases identical to TRBD1. Germline V CDR1 and CDR2: DFQATT, SNEGSKA (reference sequence). With 6 bases clipped from V and 1 base from J, the junction kept 6 bases outside the gene matches. CDR3 length: 14 residues. DNA for the CDR3: TGCAGTGCACCGACAGGGGGGATCCAAGAGACCCAGTACTTC. It is translated as CSAPTGGIQETQYF.

This sequence joins TRBV4-1 and TRBJ2-2; 8 bases map to TRBD1. Germline assignment: CDR1 MGHRA and CDR2 YSYEKL. The CDR3 is 16 residues long. With 1 base clipped from V and 0 bases from J, the junction kept 1 base outside the gene matches. The CDR3 nucleotides read TGCGCCAGCAGCCAAGGACAGGGGACGAACACCGGGGAGCTGTTTTTT. Translating it yields CASSQGQGTNTGELFF.

This clonotype was recorded many times. The V and J genes are TRBV5-1 and TRBJ2-6; D possibly matches TRBD1 or TRBD2 (5 bases each). The CDR3 runs to 17 residues. Per the germline V gene, CDR1 is SGHRS and CDR2 is YFSETQ. Between the trimmed V and J ends, which lost 4 bases and 0 bases, there was a span of 14 bases. The CDR3 is CASSRDASNSGANVLTF. The DNA of the CDR3 is TGCGCCAGCAGCCGGGACGCTTCAAACTCTGGGGCCAACGTCCTGACTTTC.

This clonotype was detected a few times. This chain joins TRBV7-9 and TRBJ1-1; D unresolved. CDR3 length equals 11 residues. CDR1 SEHNR and CDR2 FQNEAQ come from the germline V gene (reference sequence). The V gene lost 3 bases and the J gene lost 7 bases, with 6 bases spanning the gap. The CDR3 region is CASSFNGEAFF. CDR3 DNA sequence: TGTGCCAGCAGCTTTAATGGTGAAGCTTTCTTT.

The chain has TRBV7-2 and TRBJ1-1; D is possibly TRBD1 (5 bases). The CDR3 totals 15 residues. V lost 2 bases to trimming and J lost 5 bases, with 15 bases between them. Germline V gives CDR1 SGHTA, CDR2 FQGNSA. CDR3 in amino acids: CASSLYLRVRTEAFF. CDR3 DNA sequence: TGTGCCAGCAGCTTATATCTCAGGGTCCGGACTGAAGCTTTCTTT.

This chain uses TRBV10-3 with TRBJ2-6, with 9 nucleotides matching TRBD1. The CDR3 extends over 18 amino acids. Germline V gives CDR1 ENHRY, CDR2 SYGVKD. Trimming removed 5 bases from V and 0 bases from J; junction bases left unmatched: 8. The CDR3 loop reads CAISRPTGGSSGANVLTF. The CDR3 DNA reads TGTGCCATCAGTAGACCGACAGGGGGTAGCTCTGGGGCCAACGTCCTGACTTTC.

This clonotype came up a few times. V and J are TRBV10-3 and TRBJ2-5; D gene uncertain. V lost 10 bases, J lost 1 base, and 10 bases lay in between. Germline V gives CDR1 ENHRY, CDR2 SYGVKD. The CDR3 length is 12 residues. CDR3 protein: CATGRAQETQYF. The DNA for the CDR3 is TGTGCCACCGGACGGGCCCAAGAGACCCAGTACTTC.

This clonotype was seen a few times. The J gene is TRBJ1-2, the V gene TRBV2, with a possible D match to TRBD1 (5 bases). V was pared by 5 bases and J by 4 bases, with 14 bases between. The CDR3 spans 14 residues. CDR1 is SNHLY and CDR2 is FYNNEI in the germline V gene. CDR3 in amino acids: CASSPQRGVYGYTF. Written as DNA, the CDR3 is TGTGCCAGCAGTCCCCAAAGAGGGGTCTATGGCTACACCTTC.

This clonotype has just one count. The genes are TRBV19 and TRBJ2-5; D unresolved. V was pared by 3 bases and J by 1 base, with 6 bases between. Germline V gene sequence: CDR1 LNHDA, CDR2 SQIVND (reference sequence). This CDR3 is 13 amino acids long. The CDR3: CASSIGSQETQYF. In DNA, the CDR3 is TGTGCCAGTAGTATCGGCAGCCAAGAGACCCAGTACTTC.

The chain is built from TRBV27 and TRBJ2-3; 10 nucleotides agree with TRBD2. Germline V gene lookup returns CDR1 MNHEY and CDR2 SMNVEV (reference sequence). The CDR3 spans 15 residues. The junction had 9 bases not matched to a gene; V was cut back by 7 bases and J by 5 bases. The chain's CDR3 is CASNNLAGDIDTQYF. The CDR3 nucleotides read TGTGCCAGCAACAACCTAGCGGGAGACATAGATACGCAGTATTTT.

V usage is TRBV18 and J usage is TRBJ2-1; maybe TRBD1 (6 bases). V lost 4 bases and J lost 4, with 14 bases in between. This CDR3 contains 15 residues. Germline V gene sequence: CDR1 KGHSH, CDR2 LQKENI. CDR3 nucleotide sequence: TGTGCCAGCTCACGAGCGACAGGAGCTTACAATGAGCAGTTCTTC. It codes for CASSRATGAYNEQFF.

This clonotype was seen more than once but under ten times. The chain has TRBV6-6 and TRBJ1-2, with 8 bases lining up with TRBD1. V was clipped by 5 bases and J by 3 bases; unmatched bases: 14. The CDR3 is 17 residues long. CDR1 MNHNY and CDR2 SVGAGI come from the germline V gene (reference sequence). The CDR3 region is CASSRLAGGASDYGYTF. CDR3 DNA: TGTGCCAGCAGTAGACTGGCAGGGGGCGCGTCCGACTATGGCTACACCTTC.

V and J are TRBV18 and TRBJ1-1; no clear D. V was trimmed by 4 bases and J by 1 base, leaving 7 bases between them. Germline V CDR1 and CDR2: KGHSH, LQKENI. The CDR3 extends over 13 amino acids. The CDR3 DNA is TGTGCCAGCTCACAACACGCGAACACTGAAGCTTTCTTT. It translates to CASSQHANTEAFF.